This paragraph covers one T cell receptor beta chain sequence. Its cognate antigen has yet to be identified. No quality values exist for individual bases; no much larger clone is one base distant. The data are from a study of STAT5B mutations in CD4+ large granular lymphocyte leukemia (dated by TCRdb to between 2021 and 2024). Looking at the study overall: Among healthy controls, the CDR3 'QG' motif was associated with a particular HLA allele. TCRbeta repertoires of CD4+ T-cell large granular lymphocyte leukemia patients were compared with those of healthy blood donors. Flow cytometry on FACSCanto II or FACSVerse showed that the purified fractions were more than 95% pure among lymphocytes.

CDR1 and CDR2 were assigned from the germline V gene (reference sequence) as MNHNY and SVGAGI. V is clipped by 2 bases and J by 3 bases, and the sequence between their germline boundaries is 13 bases long. The CDR3 sequence holds 16 residues, the cysteine and phenylalanine included. The retained sequence is limited to the CDR3, 48 bases, with the frame set at the first base. Study-wide findings and limitations: The data were not HLA-matched, and the higher clonality in CD4+ T-LGLL than in CD8+ T-LGLL could be due to the relatively small sample size. Greater clonality appeared to be present in CD4-sorted patient repertoires than in healthy CD4+ repertoires, and the difference was retained after the putative leukemic clones were removed. Each patient's main leukemic clonotypes were private, but approximately 26% of these clonotypes showed up at low frequency in the non-leukemic repertoires of other patients. TRBV06-family usage was enriched among the top patient clones (8/27) compared with healthy controls (2/35).

Healthy controls were roughly 40 blood donors whose buffy coats came from the Finnish Red Cross blood service. All TCR-sequenced material derived from peripheral blood: patient blood samples and healthy donor buffy coats. Peripheral blood mononuclear cells were isolated by Ficoll-Hypaque gradient centrifugation. CD4+ cells were purified magnetically from the buffy coats of healthy controls. The Gentra Puregene Cell and Tissue kit was used to extract genomic DNA, and a Qubit 2.0 fluorometer was used to measure the amount of genomic DNA. The immunoSEQ assay at survey resolution was applied to genomic DNA for sequencing of TCRbeta rearrangements. Per the authors' processing: In the TCR sequencing data, the lowest productive clonotype frequency that could be detected was 2.59 x 10-5. Analyses included only productive TCRbeta rearrangements, meaning complete and in-frame sequences. The clonality of each sample was calculated as Simpson clonality in the immunoSEQ Analyzer version 3.0. Clones were binned by frequency as very rare, small, medium, large (1-20%) or hyperexpanded (>20%). Generation probabilities were estimated with OLGA 1.2.3, V-gene circos plots were made with VDJtools, specificities were searched in VDJdb, and CDR3 motifs were identified with GLIPH. TCRdb's version of the immuneACCESS table is confined to in-frame rearrangements and falls short of the full clone set. An unresolved V gene accounts for under half of the shortfall where checked; the remainder is of unknown origin. That table is the source of V, J and clone size, and D and trimming were worked out from the DNA. Within this sample are around 21,000 clones, with 78% of them counted one time only. 0.4% to 0.45% of the sample is in the top ten clones.

Recombination linked TRBV6-6 to TRBJ1-4, with a tentative D gene TRBD1 over 6 matching bases. This TCR was recovered from a human donor in good health. The sequencing sample was made of CD4+ T cells from blood buffy coats. Read as DNA, the sequence is TGTGCCAGCAGTTACGGCACAGGGAGGGCTAATGAAAAACTGTTTTTT. This encodes CASSYGTGRANEKLFF.